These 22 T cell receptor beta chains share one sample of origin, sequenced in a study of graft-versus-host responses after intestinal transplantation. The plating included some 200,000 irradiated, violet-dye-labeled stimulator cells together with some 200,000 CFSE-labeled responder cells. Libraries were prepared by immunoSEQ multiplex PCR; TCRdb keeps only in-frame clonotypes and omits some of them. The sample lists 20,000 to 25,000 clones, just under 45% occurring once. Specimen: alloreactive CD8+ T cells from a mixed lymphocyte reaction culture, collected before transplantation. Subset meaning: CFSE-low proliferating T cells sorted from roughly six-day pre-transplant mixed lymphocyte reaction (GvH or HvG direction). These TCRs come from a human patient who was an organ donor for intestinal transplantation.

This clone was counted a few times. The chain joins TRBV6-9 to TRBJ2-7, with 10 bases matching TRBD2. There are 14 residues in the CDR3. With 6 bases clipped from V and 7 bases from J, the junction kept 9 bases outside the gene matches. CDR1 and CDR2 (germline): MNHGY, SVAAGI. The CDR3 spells CASSLLAGFGEQYF. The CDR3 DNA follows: TGTGCCAGCAGCCTACTAGCGGGGTTTGGAGAGCAGTACTTC.

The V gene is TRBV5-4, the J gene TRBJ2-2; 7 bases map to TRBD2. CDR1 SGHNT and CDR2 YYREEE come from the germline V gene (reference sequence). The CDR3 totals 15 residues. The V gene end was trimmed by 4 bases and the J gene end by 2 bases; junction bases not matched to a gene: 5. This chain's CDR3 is CASSLSGINTGELFF. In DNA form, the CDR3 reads TGTGCCAGCAGCCTGAGCGGGATAAACACCGGGGAGCTGTTTTTT.

CDR3 sequence (DNA): TGTGCCAGCACCCCGACCGGTTCCTACGAGCAGTACTTC. This encodes CASTPTGSYEQYF. V is TRBV7-9 and J is TRBJ2-7; no clear D gene. The CDR3 consists of 13 residues. The germline V gene encodes CDR1 SEHNR and CDR2 FQNEAQ (reference sequence). Trimming took 7 bases from V and 1 from J, leaving 11 bases between them.

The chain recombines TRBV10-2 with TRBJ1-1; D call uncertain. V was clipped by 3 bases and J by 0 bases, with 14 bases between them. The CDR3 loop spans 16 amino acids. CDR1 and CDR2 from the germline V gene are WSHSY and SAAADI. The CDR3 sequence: CASSESMSGMNTEAFF. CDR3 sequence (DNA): TGCGCCAGCAGTGAATCAATGAGCGGGATGAACACTGAAGCTTTCTTT.

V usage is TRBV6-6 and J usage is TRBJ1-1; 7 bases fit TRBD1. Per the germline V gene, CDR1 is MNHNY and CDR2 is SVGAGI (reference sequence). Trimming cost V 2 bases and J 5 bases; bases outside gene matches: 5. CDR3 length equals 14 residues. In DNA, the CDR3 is TGTGCCAGCAGTTACACCTTGACAGGGACTGAAGCTTTCTTT. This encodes CASSYTLTGTEAFF.

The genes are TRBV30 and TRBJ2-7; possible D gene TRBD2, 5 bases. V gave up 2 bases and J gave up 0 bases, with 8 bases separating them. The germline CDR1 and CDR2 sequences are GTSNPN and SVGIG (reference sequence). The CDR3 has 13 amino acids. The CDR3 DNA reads TGTGCCTGGAGTTACGGGGTCTCCTACGAGCAGTACTTC. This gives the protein CAWSYGVSYEQYF.

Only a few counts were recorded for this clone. The CDR3 is CASSFGSSSYEQYF. DNA of the CDR3: TGTGCCAGCAGCTTTGGGTCGAGCTCCTACGAGCAGTACTTC. The chain couples TRBV5-6 to TRBJ2-7; no definite D call. CDR3 size: 14 residues. The germline V and J ends were trimmed by 2 bases and 0 bases, with 9 bases remaining between them. The V gene's germline CDR1 is SGHDT and CDR2 YYEEEE.

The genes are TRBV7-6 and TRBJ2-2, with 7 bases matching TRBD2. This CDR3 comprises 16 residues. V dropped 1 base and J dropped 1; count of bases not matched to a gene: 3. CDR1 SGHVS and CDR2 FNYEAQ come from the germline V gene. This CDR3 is CASSLGASGNTGELFF. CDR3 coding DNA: TGTGCCAGCAGCTTAGGGGCTAGCGGGAACACCGGGGAGCTGTTTTTT. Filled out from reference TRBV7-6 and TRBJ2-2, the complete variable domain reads GAGVSQSPRYKVTKRGQDVALRCDPISGHVSLYWYRQALGQGPEFLTYFNYEAQQDKSGLPNDRFSAERPEGSISTLTIQRTEQRDSAMYRCASSLGASGNTGELFFGEGSRLTVL.

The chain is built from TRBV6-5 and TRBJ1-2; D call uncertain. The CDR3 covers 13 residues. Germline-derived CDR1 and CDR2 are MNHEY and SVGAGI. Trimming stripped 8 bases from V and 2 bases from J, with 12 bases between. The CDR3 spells CASAGNLNYGYTF. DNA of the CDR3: TGTGCCAGCGCGGGAAACCTCAACTATGGCTACACCTTC.

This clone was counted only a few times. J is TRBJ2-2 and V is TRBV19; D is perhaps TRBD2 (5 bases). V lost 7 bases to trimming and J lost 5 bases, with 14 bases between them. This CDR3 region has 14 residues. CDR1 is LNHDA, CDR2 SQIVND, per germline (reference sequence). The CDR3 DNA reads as TGTGCCAGTACCGAACGGGGTGAAACCGGGGAGCTGTTTTTT. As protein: CASTERGETGELFF.

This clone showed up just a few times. The CDR3 reads CASSQRTAETQYF. CDR3 bases: TGCGCCAGCAGCCAACGGACAGCAGAGACCCAGTACTTC. The rearrangement uses TRBV4-1 and TRBJ2-5, with a tentative D call TRBD1 (6 bases). From germline, CDR1 is MGHRA and CDR2 YSYEKL. V was shortened by 2 bases and J by 4 bases, with 8 bases between the two germline ends. This CDR3 contains 13 residues.

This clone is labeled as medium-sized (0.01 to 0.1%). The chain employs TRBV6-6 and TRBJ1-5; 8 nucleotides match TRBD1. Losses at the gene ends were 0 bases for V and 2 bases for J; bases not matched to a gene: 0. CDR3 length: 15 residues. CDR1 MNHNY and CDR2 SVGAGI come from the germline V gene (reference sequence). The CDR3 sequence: CASSYSTGGNQPQHF. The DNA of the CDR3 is TGTGCCAGCAGTTACTCGACAGGGGGCAATCAGCCCCAGCATTTT.

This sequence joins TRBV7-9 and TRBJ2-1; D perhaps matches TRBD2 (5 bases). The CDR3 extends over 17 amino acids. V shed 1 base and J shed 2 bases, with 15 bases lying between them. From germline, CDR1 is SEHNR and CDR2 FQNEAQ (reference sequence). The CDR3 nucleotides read TGTGCCAGCAGCTTAGTTTCGGGGAGTTGGCCCTACAATGAGCAGTTCTTC. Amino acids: CASSLVSGSWPYNEQFF.

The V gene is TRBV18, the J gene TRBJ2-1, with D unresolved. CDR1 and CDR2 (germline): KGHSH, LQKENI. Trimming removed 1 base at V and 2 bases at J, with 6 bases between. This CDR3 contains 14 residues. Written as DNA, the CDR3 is TGTGCCAGCTCACCACGGGTCGCCTACAATGAGCAGTTCTTC. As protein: CASSPRVAYNEQFF.

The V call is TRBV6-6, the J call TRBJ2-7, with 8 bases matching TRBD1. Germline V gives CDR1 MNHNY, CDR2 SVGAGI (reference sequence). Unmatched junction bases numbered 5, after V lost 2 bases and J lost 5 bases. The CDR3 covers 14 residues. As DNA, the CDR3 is TGTGCCAGCAGTTACGTCTCAGGGGGCGACGAGCAGTACTTC. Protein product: CASSYVSGGDEQYF.

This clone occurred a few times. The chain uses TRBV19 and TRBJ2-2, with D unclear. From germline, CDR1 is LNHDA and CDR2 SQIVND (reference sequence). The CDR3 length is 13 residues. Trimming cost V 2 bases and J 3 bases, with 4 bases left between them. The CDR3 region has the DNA TGTGCCAGTAGTATAACTCACACCGGGGAGCTGTTTTTT. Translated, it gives CASSITHTGELFF.

Here the CDR3 DNA reads TGTGCCAGCAGTTACGGGGACACTGAAGCTTTCTTT. It translates to CASSYGDTEAFF. V usage is TRBV6-5 and J usage is TRBJ1-1; unclear D gene. Trimming pared 2 bases from V and 3 bases from J, leaving 4 bases between. Germline CDR1 reads MNHEY; CDR2 reads SVGAGI. The CDR3 spans 12 residues.

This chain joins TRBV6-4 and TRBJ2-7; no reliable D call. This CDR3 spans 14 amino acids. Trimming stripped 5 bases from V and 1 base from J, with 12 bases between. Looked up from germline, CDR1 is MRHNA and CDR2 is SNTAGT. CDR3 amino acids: CASSYGSTSYEQYF. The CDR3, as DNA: TGTGCCAGCAGTTACGGCTCGACATCCTACGAGCAGTACTTC.

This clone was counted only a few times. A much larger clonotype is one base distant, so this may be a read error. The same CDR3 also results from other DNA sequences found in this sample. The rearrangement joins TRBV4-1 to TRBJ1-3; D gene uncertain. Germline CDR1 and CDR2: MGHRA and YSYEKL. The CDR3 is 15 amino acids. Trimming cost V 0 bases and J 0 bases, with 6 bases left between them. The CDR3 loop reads CASSQEPVSGNTIYF. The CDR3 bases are TGCGCCAGCAGCCAAGAACCTGTCTCTGGAAACACCATATATTTT.

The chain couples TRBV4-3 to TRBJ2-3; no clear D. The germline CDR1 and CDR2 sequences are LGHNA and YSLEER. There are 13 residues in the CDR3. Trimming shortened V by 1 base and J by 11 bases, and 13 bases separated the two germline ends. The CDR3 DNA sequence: TGCGCCAGCAGCCAAGGGTTAACGTTAGTGCAGTATTTT. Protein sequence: CASSQGLTLVQYF.

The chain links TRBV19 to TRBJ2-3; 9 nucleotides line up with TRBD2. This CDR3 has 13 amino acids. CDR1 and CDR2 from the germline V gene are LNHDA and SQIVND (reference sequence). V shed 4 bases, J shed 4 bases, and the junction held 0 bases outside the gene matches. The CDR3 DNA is TGTGCCAGTAGTAGCGGGAGGGCAGATACGCAGTATTTT. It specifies CASSSGRADTQYF.

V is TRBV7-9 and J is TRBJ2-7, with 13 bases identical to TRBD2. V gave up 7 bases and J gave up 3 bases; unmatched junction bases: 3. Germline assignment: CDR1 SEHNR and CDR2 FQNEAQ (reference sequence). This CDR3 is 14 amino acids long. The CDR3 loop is CASTGTSGIYEQYF. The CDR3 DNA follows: TGTGCCAGCACCGGGACTAGCGGGATCTACGAGCAGTACTTC.